The source of this T cell receptor beta chain is a study of blood T cell repertoires in COVID-19. The overall study: The study drew acute and convalescent COVID-19 samples from the United States, Italy and Spain. Nucleic acid was either cDNA or gDNA, and it came from T cells, B-cell-depleted T cells, or PBMCs.

Losses at the gene ends were 3 bases for V and 4 bases for J; bases not matched to a gene: 4. Germline V gives CDR1 KGHSH, CDR2 LQKENI. The CDR3 contains 14 residues. Data came from immunoSEQ multiplex PCR; TCRdb stores just in-frame clones and leaves some out. The data contain some 200,000 clones, roughly 85% of them singletons. This clonotype was sampled from a woman in her seventies with acute or convalescent COVID-19. The chain employs TRBV18 and TRBJ2-7; 9 bases fit TRBD1. The sequencing sample was made of peripheral blood. This chain's CDR3 is CASSPSGQGYEQYF. In nucleotides, the CDR3 is TGTGCCAGCTCACCCTCCGGACAGGGGTACGAGCAGTACTTC.